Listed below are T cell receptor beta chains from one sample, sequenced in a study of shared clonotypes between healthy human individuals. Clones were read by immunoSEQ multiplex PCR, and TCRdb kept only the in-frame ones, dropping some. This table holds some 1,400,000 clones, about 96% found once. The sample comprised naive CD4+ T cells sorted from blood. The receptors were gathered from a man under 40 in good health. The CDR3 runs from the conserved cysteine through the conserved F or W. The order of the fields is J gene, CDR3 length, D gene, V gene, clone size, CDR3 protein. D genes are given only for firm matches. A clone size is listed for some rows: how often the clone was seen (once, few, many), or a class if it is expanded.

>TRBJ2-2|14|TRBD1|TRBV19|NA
CASKRRGHTGELFF
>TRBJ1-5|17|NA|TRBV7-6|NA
CASSLAAWQGVNQPQHF
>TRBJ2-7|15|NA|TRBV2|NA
CASSDVRSYSYEQYF
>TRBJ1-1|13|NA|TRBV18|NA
CASSPSVNTEAFF
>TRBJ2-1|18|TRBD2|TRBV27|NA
CASRRQGAGTSGYNEQFF
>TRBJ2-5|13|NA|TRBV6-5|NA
CASSYIAQETQYF
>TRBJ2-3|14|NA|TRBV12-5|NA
CASGLGGDTDTQYF
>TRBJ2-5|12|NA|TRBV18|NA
CASSPLEGAQYF
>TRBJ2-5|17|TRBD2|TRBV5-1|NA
CASSRSQLAGAVETQYF
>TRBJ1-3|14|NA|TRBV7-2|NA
CASSFTGSGNTIYF
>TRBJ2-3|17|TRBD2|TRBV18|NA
CASSIGLAGGSTDTQYF
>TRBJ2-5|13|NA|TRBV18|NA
CASSPLGQETQYF
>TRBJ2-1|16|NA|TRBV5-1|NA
CASSLQASPPRNEQFF
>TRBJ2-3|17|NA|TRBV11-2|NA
CASSLDLQGEGTDTQYF
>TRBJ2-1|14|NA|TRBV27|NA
CASSFLRGIDEQFF
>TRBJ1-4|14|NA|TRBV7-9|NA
CASSYGQGNEKLFF
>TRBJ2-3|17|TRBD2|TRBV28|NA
CASSFFLSGLATDTQYF
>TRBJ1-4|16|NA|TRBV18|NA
CASSPPQQPTNEKLFF
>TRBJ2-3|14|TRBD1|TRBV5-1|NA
CASSRDSFTDTQYF
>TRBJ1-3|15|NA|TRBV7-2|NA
CASSANWVSGNTIYF
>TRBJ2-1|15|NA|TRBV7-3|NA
CASSSPGRTYNEQFF
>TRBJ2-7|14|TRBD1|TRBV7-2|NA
CASSLGQHSYEQYF
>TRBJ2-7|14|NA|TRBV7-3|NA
CASSLLVPAYEQYF
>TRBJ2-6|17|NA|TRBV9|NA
CASSFPSGVSGANVLTF
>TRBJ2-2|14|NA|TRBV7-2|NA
CASSLYVNTGELFF
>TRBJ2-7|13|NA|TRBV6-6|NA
CASSYDPAYEQYF
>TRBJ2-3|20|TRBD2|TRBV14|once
CASSQEVLAGGILSTDTQYF
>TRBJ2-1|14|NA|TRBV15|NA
CATSRDVSTNEQFF
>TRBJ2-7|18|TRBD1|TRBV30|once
CAWSVIGNRGRWAYEQYF